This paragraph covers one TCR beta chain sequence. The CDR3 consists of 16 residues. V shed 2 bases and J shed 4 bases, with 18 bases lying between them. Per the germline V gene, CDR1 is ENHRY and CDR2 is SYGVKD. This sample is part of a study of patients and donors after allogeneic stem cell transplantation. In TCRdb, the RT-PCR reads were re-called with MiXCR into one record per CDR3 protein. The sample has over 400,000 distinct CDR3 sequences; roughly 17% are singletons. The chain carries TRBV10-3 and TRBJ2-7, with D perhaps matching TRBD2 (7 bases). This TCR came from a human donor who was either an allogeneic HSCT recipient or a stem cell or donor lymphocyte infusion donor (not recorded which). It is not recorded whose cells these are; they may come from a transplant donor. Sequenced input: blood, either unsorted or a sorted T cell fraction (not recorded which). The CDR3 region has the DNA TGTGCCATCAGTGAGGGGGGGGGGCTTAGCGGGTACGAGCAGTACTTC. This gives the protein CAISEGGGLSGYEQYF.